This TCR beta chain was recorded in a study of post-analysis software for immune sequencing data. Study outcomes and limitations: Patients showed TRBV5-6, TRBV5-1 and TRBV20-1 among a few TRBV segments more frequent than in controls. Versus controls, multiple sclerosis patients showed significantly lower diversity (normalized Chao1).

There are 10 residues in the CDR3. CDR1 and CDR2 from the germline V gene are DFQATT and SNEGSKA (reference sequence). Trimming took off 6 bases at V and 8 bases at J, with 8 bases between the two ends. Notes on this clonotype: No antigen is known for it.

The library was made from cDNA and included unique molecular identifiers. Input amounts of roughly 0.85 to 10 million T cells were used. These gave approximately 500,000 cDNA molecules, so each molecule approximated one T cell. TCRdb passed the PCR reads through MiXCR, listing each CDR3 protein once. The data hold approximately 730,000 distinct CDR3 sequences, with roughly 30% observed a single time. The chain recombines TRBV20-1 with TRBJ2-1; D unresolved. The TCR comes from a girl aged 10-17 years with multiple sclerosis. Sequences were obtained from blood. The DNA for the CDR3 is TGCAGTGCCGCATACTATGAGCAGTTCTTC. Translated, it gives CSAAYYEQFF.